Following are 18 T cell receptor beta chains from one sample sequenced in a study of blood T cell repertoires in COVID-19. The assay was immunoSEQ multiplex PCR, and TCRdb's table has in-frame clones only and misses some. The sample shows 250,000 to 350,000 clones, roughly 90% of them seen only once. The sequencing sample was made of peripheral blood. All receptors come from a man aged 18-30 years who had recovered from COVID-19.

The table lists this clone with a few counts. The chain combines TRBV19 with TRBJ1-5; 9 bases are a match to TRBD1. V gave up 6 bases and J gave up 4 bases; unmatched junction bases: 7. The CDR3 loop spans 15 amino acids. Germline lookup yields CDR1 LNHDA and CDR2 SQIVND (reference sequence). The CDR3 reads CASRPSGQGNQPQHF. The DNA for the CDR3 is TGTGCCAGTAGGCCTTCGGGACAGGGAAATCAGCCCCAGCATTTT.

The V call is TRBV29-1, the J call TRBJ1-1; 8 bases agree with TRBD1. The CDR3 extends over 17 amino acids. Germline V gene sequence: CDR1 SQVTM, CDR2 ANQGSEA. V was clipped by 7 bases and J by 4 bases; unmatched bases: 20. The CDR3 here is CSDVAHRQGQLFTEAFF. CDR3 DNA: TGCAGCGATGTCGCCCACAGACAGGGGCAGTTATTCACTGAAGCTTTCTTT.

V is TRBV18 and J is TRBJ1-2; the D is unclear. Trimming left V 2 bases short and J 10 bases short, with 8 bases between. The germline V gene encodes CDR1 KGHSH and CDR2 LQKENI. The CDR3 totals 11 residues. CDR3 DNA: TGTGCCAGCTCACCAGGGCAGTCCTACACCTTC. This gives the protein CASSPGQSYTF. The variable domain in full, completed from reference TRBV18 and TRBJ1-2, reads NAGVMQNPRHLVRRRGQEARLRCSPMKGHSHVYWYRQLPEEGLKFMVYLQKENIIDESGMPKERFSAEFPKEGPSILRIQQVVRGDSAAYFCASSPGQSYTFGSGTRLTVV.

The J gene is TRBJ1-2, the V gene TRBV9; maybe TRBD1 (5 bases). Trimming shortened V by 6 bases and J by 1 base, and 13 bases separated the two germline ends. The CDR3 totals 14 residues. Germline values: CDR1 SGDLS, CDR2 YYNGEE. The CDR3 is CASNPGGDNYGYTF. The CDR3 DNA follows: TGTGCCAGCAACCCGGGAGGGGATAACTATGGCTACACCTTC. Supplemented by reference TRBV9 and TRBJ1-2, the full variable domain reads DSGVTQTPKHLITATGQRVTLRCSPRSGDLSVYWYQQSLDQGLQFLIQYYNGEERAKGNILERFSAQQFPDLHSELNLSSLELGDSALYFCASNPGGDNYGYTFGSGTRLTVV.

The chain combines TRBV4-1 with TRBJ1-2, with TRBD1 identical over 7 bases. Germline CDR1 reads MGHRA; CDR2 reads YSYEKL. The ends lost 4 bases at V and 2 bases at J; junction bases unmatched: 1. This CDR3 comprises 13 residues. The CDR3 nucleotides read TGCGCCAGCAGCCCACAGGGGAACTATGGCTACACCTTC. This codes for CASSPQGNYGYTF.

The chain uses TRBV2 and TRBJ2-3, with 10 bases matching TRBD1. The V gene end was trimmed by 5 bases and the J gene end by 3 bases; junction bases not matched to a gene: 2. Looked up from germline, CDR1 is SNHLY and CDR2 is FYNNEI. CDR3 length equals 14 residues. DNA for the CDR3: TGTGCCAGCAGTAAGGACAGGGGGACAGATACGCAGTATTTT. It specifies CASSKDRGTDTQYF.

The count of this clone is one. The CDR3 loop is CASSSQQPQETQYF. In nucleotides, the CDR3 is TGTGCCAGCAGTAGCCAACAGCCGCAAGAGACCCAGTACTTC. The J gene is TRBJ2-5, the V gene TRBV6-5, with D hard to call. This CDR3 has 14 residues. V was cut by 5 bases and J by 2 bases, with 12 bases left in between. The germline V gene has CDR1 MNHEY and CDR2 SVGAGI.

The V and J genes are TRBV7-9 and TRBJ2-1; 10 bases are shared with TRBD1. The ends lost 1 base at V and 4 bases at J; junction bases unmatched: 10. CDR1 is SEHNR, CDR2 FQNEAQ, per germline (reference sequence). The CDR3 covers 18 residues. DNA for the CDR3: TGTGCCAGCAGCTTAGGTGTGACAGGGGGCGCCTCGTACAATGAGCAGTTCTTC. Amino acid sequence: CASSLGVTGGASYNEQFF.

Only one count was recorded for this clone. The chain combines TRBV5-1 with TRBJ2-3; TRBD2 matches at 10 bases. Germline loops: CDR1 SGHRS, CDR2 YFSETQ. V trimming: 4 bases; J trimming: 1 base; junction bases outside the gene matches: 3. The CDR3 runs to 15 residues. In DNA, the CDR3 is TGCGCCAGCAGCCCCGGGACTAGCGGCACAGATACGCAGTATTTT. This sequence encodes CASSPGTSGTDTQYF. The full variable domain, rest sourced from reference TRBV5-1 and TRBJ2-3, is KAGVTQTPRYLIKTRGQQVTLSCSPISGHRSVSWYQQTPGQGLQFLFEYFSETQRNKGNFPGRFSGRQFSNSRSEMNVSTLELGDSALYLCASSPGTSGTDTQYFGPGTRLTVL.

The chain is built from TRBV7-8 and TRBJ2-1, with TRBD1 identical over 7 bases. The CDR3 extends over 15 amino acids. V was clipped by 1 base and J by 2 bases; unmatched bases: 2. Per the germline V gene, CDR1 is SGHVS and CDR2 is FQNEAQ. The CDR3 coding sequence is TGTGCCAGCAGCTTAGGACAGGGAGCCTACAATGAGCAGTTCTTC. Residues: CASSLGQGAYNEQFF. Full variable domain (outside the CDR3, taken from reference TRBV7-8 and TRBJ2-1): GAGVSQSPRYKVAKRGQDVALRCDPISGHVSLFWYQQALGQGPEFLTYFQNEAQLDKSGLPSDRFFAERPEGSVSTLKIQRTQQEDSAVYLCASSLGQGAYNEQFFGPGTRLTVL.

This clone was seen a few times. CDR3 nucleotides: TGCAGCGTGGCGGGACAGATGAACACTGAAGCTTTCTTT. Protein product: CSVAGQMNTEAFF. This chain connects TRBV29-1 to TRBJ1-1; TRBD1 agrees at 7 bases. The length of the CDR3 is 13 residues. Germline V gives CDR1 SQVTM, CDR2 ANQGSEA. V dropped 6 bases and J dropped 0; count of bases not matched to a gene: 4.

The chain uses TRBV11-3 and TRBJ1-1, with 9 bases identical to TRBD1. The germline gives CDR1 SGHNT, CDR2 YENEEA. CDR3 size: 12 residues. Unmatched junction bases numbered 4, after V lost 4 bases and J lost 10 bases. In DNA, the CDR3 is TGTGCCAGCAGCTCCCGGACAGGGGTAGCTTTCTTT. Translation: CASSSRTGVAFF.

V is TRBV7-3 and J is TRBJ2-1, with D possibly TRBD1 on 5 matching bases. V was trimmed by 5 bases and J by 5 bases, leaving 13 bases between them. CDR1 and CDR2 (germline): SGHTA, FQGTGA. The CDR3 contains 14 residues. The CDR3 sequence: CASSLQAGNNEQFF. CDR3 nucleotides: TGTGCCAGCAGCCTTCAGGCAGGGAACAATGAGCAGTTCTTC.

The chain combines TRBV18 with TRBJ2-5; 9 positions agree with TRBD1. With V trimmed by 4 bases and J by 5 bases, 8 bases remained unmatched. CDR3 size: 15 residues. CDR1 is KGHSH, CDR2 LQKENI, per germline. The CDR3 DNA reads TGTGCCAGCTCACACGGGACAGGGCGACCCGAGACCCAGTACTTC. It yields the protein CASSHGTGRPETQYF. Complete variable domain (other parts from reference TRBV18 and TRBJ2-5): NAGVMQNPRHLVRRRGQEARLRCSPMKGHSHVYWYRQLPEEGLKFMVYLQKENIIDESGMPKERFSAEFPKEGPSILRIQQVVRGDSAAYFCASSHGTGRPETQYFGPGTRLLVL.

This CDR3 is CASSPGGGSGYEQYF. CDR3 nucleotides: TGTGCCAGCAGCCCGGGGGGGGGCTCCGGGTACGAGCAGTACTTC. This rearrangement joins TRBV5-4 to TRBJ2-7, with TRBD2 matching 8 bases. CDR3 length: 15 residues. Trimming cost V 4 bases and J 4 bases; bases outside gene matches: 10. Germline V gene sequence: CDR1 SGHNT, CDR2 YYREEE (reference sequence). Full variable domain (missing parts from reference TRBV5-4 and TRBJ2-7): ETGVTQSPTHLIKTRGQQVTLRCSSQSGHNTVSWYQQALGQGPQFIFQYYREEENGRGNFPPRFSGLQFPNYSSELNVNALELDDSALYLCASSPGGGSGYEQYFGPGTRLTVT.

The genes are TRBV7-9 and TRBJ1-1, with D possibly matching TRBD1 (5 bases). The CDR3 runs 13 residues. The V gene lost 6 bases and the J gene lost 1 base, with 9 bases spanning the gap. The germline gives CDR1 SEHNR, CDR2 FQNEAQ (reference sequence). In DNA, the CDR3 is TGTGCCAGCAGACCTCAGGGGAACACTGAAGCTTTCTTT. Translated, it gives CASRPQGNTEAFF. The full variable domain, completed using reference TRBV7-9 and TRBJ1-1, is DTGVSQNPRHKITKRGQNVTFRCDPISEHNRLYWYRQTLGQGPEFLTYFQNEAQLEKSRLLSDRFSAERPKGSFSTLEIQRTEQGDSAMYLCASRPQGNTEAFFGQGTRLTVV.

This clone was counted a few times. Within the sample, other DNA sequences also encode this same CDR3. The V and J genes are TRBV20-1 and TRBJ2-7; 7 bases are a match to TRBD1. This CDR3 has 11 amino acids. Unmatched junction bases numbered 1, after V lost 6 bases and J lost 2 bases. Germline V gene sequence: CDR1 DFQATT, CDR2 SNEGSKA (reference sequence). CDR3 protein: CSAGQAYEQYF. Here the CDR3 DNA reads TGCAGTGCAGGACAGGCCTACGAGCAGTACTTC.

The chain uses TRBV7-2 and TRBJ1-6; TRBD1 matches 10 bases. The CDR3 is 15 amino acids. Germline values: CDR1 SGHTA, CDR2 FQGNSA. Unmatched junction bases numbered 4, after V lost 1 base and J lost 10 bases. The CDR3 is CASSLEGTGASPLHF. Written as DNA, the CDR3 is TGTGCCAGCAGCTTAGAGGGGACAGGGGCCTCACCCCTCCACTTT.